A single sample is the source of the 30 T cell receptor beta chains below, sequenced in a study of T cell responses to AZD1222 COVID-19 vaccine. Measured with immunoSEQ multiplex PCR; TCRdb has only the in-frame clones, and not every one. The sample includes 120,000 or so clones, 88% of them seen just once. The input for sequencing was peripheral blood, taken on day 0 of MenACWY control vaccination. These TCRs come from an adult in good health.

This chain links TRBV19 with TRBJ2-7; 8 bases align to TRBD1. Germline-derived CDR1 and CDR2 are LNHDA and SQIVND (reference sequence). The CDR3 is 14 amino acids. V lost 6 bases and J lost 0; bases outside the gene matches: 4. CDR3 sequence: CASSTGGGSYEQYF. The CDR3 DNA reads TGTGCCAGTAGCACAGGGGGAGGCTCCTACGAGCAGTACTTC.

This chain uses TRBV30 with TRBJ1-1; D is unclear. CDR3 size: 12 residues. CDR1 and CDR2 (germline): GTSNPN, SVGIG (reference sequence). Trimming took off 5 bases at V and 8 bases at J, with 15 bases between the two ends. The CDR3 loop is CAWQTGYLEAFF. The CDR3 DNA is TGTGCCTGGCAAACTGGCTACCTAGAAGCTTTCTTT.

This chain connects TRBV9 to TRBJ2-3; 10 bases agree with TRBD1. The J segment lost 5 bases and the V segment lost 4 bases, leaving 13 bases of the junction unmatched. The CDR3 runs to 17 residues. CDR1 and CDR2 from the germline V gene are SGDLS and YYNGEE. CDR3 sequence reads: CASSIFPGQGMGDTQYF. CDR3 DNA sequence: TGTGCCAGCAGCATTTTTCCGGGACAGGGGATGGGAGATACGCAGTATTTT. The full variable domain, its missing parts supplied by reference TRBV9 and TRBJ2-3, is DSGVTQTPKHLITATGQRVTLRCSPRSGDLSVYWYQQSLDQGLQFLIQYYNGEERAKGNILERFSAQQFPDLHSELNLSSLELGDSALYFCASSIFPGQGMGDTQYFGPGTRLTVL.

The gene calls are TRBV24-1 and TRBJ2-1, with TRBD1 as a possible D gene (5 bases). V dropped 5 bases and J dropped 0 bases, with 13 bases sitting between them. Per the germline V gene, CDR1 is KGHDR and CDR2 is SFDVKD. There are 16 residues in the CDR3. This CDR3 is CATSAGPESSYNEQFF. In DNA, the CDR3 is TGTGCCACCAGTGCAGGGCCGGAGAGCTCCTACAATGAGCAGTTCTTC.

The chain couples TRBV12-5 to TRBJ2-2, with D perhaps given as TRBD1 or TRBD2 (5 bases each). The ends were cut back, 0 bases at V and 1 base at J, with 15 bases in the middle. This CDR3 contains 18 residues. Germline V lookup: CDR1 LGHNT, CDR2 FRNRAP. The CDR3 reads CASGLVQDGTVNTGELFF. CDR3 nucleotides: TGTGCTAGTGGTTTGGTACAAGACGGGACGGTGAACACCGGGGAGCTGTTTTTT.

This clone was observed once. This sequence joins TRBV19 and TRBJ1-4; D is unclear. The CDR3 is 17 residues long. Trimming pared 0 bases from V and 3 bases from J, leaving 14 bases between. The germline gives CDR1 LNHDA, CDR2 SQIVND (reference sequence). CDR3 region: CASSIEARRASNEKLFF. Written as DNA, the CDR3 is TGTGCCAGTAGTATAGAGGCACGTCGGGCGTCTAATGAAAAACTGTTTTTT. The full variable domain, completed using reference TRBV19 and TRBJ1-4, is DGGITQSPKYLFRKEGQNVTLSCEQNLNHDAMYWYRQDPGQGLRLIYYSQIVNDFQKGDIAEGYSVSREKKESFPLTVTSAQKNPTAFYLCASSIEARRASNEKLFFGSGTQLSVL.

CDR3 sequence: CASSLSWGKYEQYF. CDR3 DNA sequence: TGTGCCAGCAGTTTAAGTTGGGGAAAATACGAGCAGTACTTC. The chain links TRBV28 to TRBJ2-7; D not resolved. This CDR3 contains 14 residues. The germline V gene has CDR1 MDHEN and CDR2 SYDVKM. Trimming stripped 2 bases from V and 4 bases from J, with 12 bases between.

The V gene is TRBV9, the J gene TRBJ2-3, with a tentative D call TRBD2 (6 bases). Germline V gene data show CDR1 as SGDLS and CDR2 as YYNGEE. Trimming stripped 2 bases from V and 3 bases from J, with 10 bases between. This CDR3 region has 14 residues. CDR3 DNA sequence: TGTGCCAGCAGCGTTTCGGGGGAGACAGATACGCAGTATTTT. Residues: CASSVSGETDTQYF.

V usage is TRBV7-2 and J usage is TRBJ2-5; weak D call: TRBD1 (6 bases). This CDR3 comprises 16 residues. Germline CDR1 and CDR2: SGHTA and FQGNSA. V was pared by 1 base and J by 5 bases, with 17 bases between. The CDR3 DNA reads as TGTGCCAGCAGCTTAGGGGGCAGGGGCTTAGCGGAGACCCAGTACTTC. Its protein is CASSLGGRGLAETQYF.

V gene TRBV27 combines with J gene TRBJ1-6; D ambiguous. Trimming shortened V by 6 bases and J by 10 bases, and 13 bases separated the two germline ends. Germline CDR1 MNHEY, CDR2 SMNVEV (reference sequence). CDR3 length equals 13 residues. CDR3 protein: CASRETKRSPLHF. CDR3 DNA sequence: TGTGCCAGCAGGGAAACTAAACGATCACCCCTCCACTTT.

The chain employs TRBV5-1 and TRBJ1-2; TRBD1 aligns across 8 bases. The CDR3 contains 15 residues. V shed 5 bases and J 6 bases; nucleotides not matched to a gene: 12. The germline V gene has CDR1 SGHRS and CDR2 YFSETQ. In DNA, the CDR3 is TGCGCCAGCAGTTACCTTCAGGGGGCGTCGGATGGCTACACCTTC. It codes for CASSYLQGASDGYTF.

The chain joins TRBV11-2 to TRBJ2-7; D is unresolved. V was pared by 5 bases and J by 3 bases, with 14 bases between. This CDR3 has 14 residues. CDR1 is SGHAT and CDR2 is FQNNGV in the germline V gene. The CDR3 region is CASSQRSGFYEQYF. The CDR3 DNA is TGTGCCAGCAGCCAGAGAAGTGGGTTCTACGAGCAGTACTTC.

The CDR3, as DNA: TGTGCCAGCAGTGAACGGCTCTACGAGCAGTACTTC. Protein product: CASSERLYEQYF. The V gene is TRBV6-1, the J gene TRBJ2-7, with D unresolved. The CDR3 length is 12 residues. V was pared by 2 bases and J by 3 bases, with 5 bases between. Germline V gene sequence: CDR1 MNHNS, CDR2 SASEGT.

The genes are TRBV2 and TRBJ1-4; TRBD1 agrees at 7 bases. CDR1 and CDR2 from the germline V gene are SNHLY and FYNNEI. There are 14 residues in the CDR3. V was pared by 1 base and J by 8 bases, with 4 bases of the junction left unmatched. CDR3 in amino acids: CASSEGGGWEKLFF. In DNA, the CDR3 is TGTGCCAGCAGTGAAGGAGGGGGCTGGGAAAAACTGTTTTTT.

The chain employs TRBV5-1 and TRBJ2-2; D call uncertain. V gave up 5 bases and J gave up 3 bases, with 2 bases separating them. The CDR3 runs 11 residues. Germline V lookup: CDR1 SGHRS, CDR2 YFSETQ. CDR3 sequence reads: CASSDTGELFF. The CDR3 DNA reads TGCGCCAGCAGTGACACCGGGGAGCTGTTTTTT.

This clone occurred a few times. Other DNA sequences within the sample encode an identical CDR3. The chain has TRBV27 and TRBJ1-1, with D tentatively TRBD1 (5 bases). The CDR3 contains 15 residues. Trimming took off 2 bases at V and 1 base at J, with 11 bases between the two ends. Germline values: CDR1 MNHEY, CDR2 SMNVEV (reference sequence). CDR3 bases: TGTGCCAGCAGTTTAAATCCCACAGGGAACACTGAAGCTTTCTTT. Its translation: CASSLNPTGNTEAFF.

The count of this clone is one. This chain joins TRBV2 and TRBJ2-3; a possible D gene is TRBD2 (5 bases). Trimming pared 2 bases from V and 5 bases from J, leaving 20 bases between. CDR3 length equals 17 residues. Germline V gives CDR1 SNHLY, CDR2 FYNNEI. The CDR3 loop reads CASSENSATYDGDTQYF. In DNA, the CDR3 is TGTGCCAGCAGTGAAAATAGCGCAACGTACGATGGAGATACGCAGTATTTT.

V is TRBV11-2 and J is TRBJ2-7; 8 nucleotides match TRBD2. In germline, CDR1 is SGHAT, CDR2 FQNNGV. This CDR3 region has 15 residues. The junction had 9 bases not matched to a gene; V was cut back by 5 bases and J by 3 bases. This CDR3 is CASSHGLAEHYEQYF. The CDR3 nucleotides read TGTGCCAGCAGCCATGGACTAGCCGAGCACTACGAGCAGTACTTC.

The V call is TRBV6-5, the J call TRBJ1-5; D not certain. Germline V lookup: CDR1 MNHEY, CDR2 SVGAGI. With 6 bases removed from V and 4 bases from J, the gap between germline ends came to 10 bases. CDR3 length equals 13 residues. The CDR3 DNA is TGTGCCAGCAGGCGCCCTGGGAATCAGCCCCAGCATTTT. Translating gives CASRRPGNQPQHF.

The chain links TRBV28 to TRBJ1-2, with D perhaps TRBD1 (6 bases). The length of the CDR3 is 17 residues. CDR1 is MDHEN and CDR2 is SYDVKM in the germline V gene. Trimming stripped 3 bases from V and 4 bases from J, with 21 bases between. Here the CDR3 reads CASSLASTGRRGYGYTF. The CDR3 bases are TGTGCCAGCAGTTTGGCTTCCACAGGGCGGAGAGGCTATGGCTACACCTTC.

CDR3 sequence: CASTRAFQTQYF. The CDR3 bases are TGTGCCAGCACCCGGGCATTTCAGACGCAGTATTTT. This chain uses TRBV12-3 or TRBV12-4 with TRBJ2-3; D gene uncertain. Trimming shortened V by 7 bases and J by 9 bases, and 14 bases separated the two germline ends. CDR3 size: 12 residues.

The rearrangement links TRBV28 to TRBJ2-7; TRBD1 agrees at 8 bases. V shed 5 bases, J shed 0 bases, and the junction held 9 bases outside the gene matches. CDR1 is MDHEN and CDR2 is SYDVKM in the germline V gene. This CDR3 contains 16 residues. CDR3 coding DNA: TGTGCCAGCAGTCCCCCCCTGGGACAGGCCTCCTACGAGCAGTACTTC. This gives the protein CASSPPLGQASYEQYF.

CDR3 DNA sequence: TGCAGCGTGGACGGAGGCTCTGGAAACACCATATATTTT. Its protein is CSVDGGSGNTIYF. The chain recombines TRBV29-1 with TRBJ1-3; no clear D gene. V shed 6 bases and J shed 0 bases, with 9 bases lying between them. CDR1 and CDR2 (germline): SQVTM, ANQGSEA. The CDR3 has 13 amino acids.

This clone came up once. The V and J genes are TRBV4-1 and TRBJ1-2; 7 positions match TRBD1. The CDR3 loop spans 14 amino acids. CDR1 is MGHRA, CDR2 YSYEKL, per germline. With 0 bases clipped from V and 8 bases from J, the junction kept 6 bases outside the gene matches. CDR3 protein: CASSQDLQGYGYTF. The CDR3 DNA is TGCGCCAGCAGCCAAGATCTACAGGGGTACGGCTACACCTTC.

This clone was recorded only once. The chain has TRBV2 and TRBJ1-6, with D possibly matching TRBD1 (5 bases). Trimming stripped 0 bases from V and 6 bases from J, with 24 bases between. Germline assignment: CDR1 SNHLY and CDR2 FYNNEI. This CDR3 contains 20 residues. In DNA form, the CDR3 reads TGTGCCAGCAGTGAAGCGCTTGGGGCTCTCGCTTTAGGCAGTAATTCACCCCTCCACTTT. Amino acid sequence: CASSEALGALALGSNSPLHF.

The chain uses TRBV4-2 and TRBJ1-1, with D possibly TRBD1 on 5 matching bases. Germline V gene data show CDR1 as LGHNA and CDR2 as YNFKEQ. V lost 4 bases and J lost 0, with 15 bases in between. This CDR3 is 16 amino acids long. The CDR3 region is CASSLGEVALNTEAFF. The DNA for the CDR3 is TGTGCCAGCAGCCTAGGGGAGGTAGCCCTGAACACTGAAGCTTTCTTT.

The chain is built from TRBV7-9 and TRBJ2-7, with 14 nucleotides matching TRBD2. Germline CDR1 reads SEHNR; CDR2 reads FQNEAQ (reference sequence). With 4 bases clipped from V and 4 bases from J, the junction kept 15 bases outside the gene matches. This CDR3 has 19 residues. The CDR3 nucleotides read TGTGCCAGCAGCTCCCCTTGGGGGACTAGCGGGAGTTTCGGGTACGAGCAGTACTTC. Its translation is CASSSPWGTSGSFGYEQYF. Full variable domain (missing parts from reference TRBV7-9 and TRBJ2-7): DTGVSQNPRHKITKRGQNVTFRCDPISEHNRLYWYRQTLGQGPEFLTYFQNEAQLEKSRLLSDRFSAERPKGSFSTLEIQRTEQGDSAMYLCASSSPWGTSGSFGYEQYFGPGTRLTVT.

V is TRBV7-3 and J is TRBJ2-3; D is uncertain. Trimming took 1 base from V and 3 from J, leaving 8 bases between them. Germline values: CDR1 SGHTA, CDR2 FQGTGA. The CDR3 loop spans 14 amino acids. CDR3 DNA: TGTGCCAGCAGCTTAAGCGGAACAACAGATACGCAGTATTTT. Amino acids: CASSLSGTTDTQYF.

This sequence joins TRBV6-5 and TRBJ1-2; TRBD1 matches at 8 bases. Germline-derived CDR1 and CDR2 are MNHEY and SVGAGI. Trimming cost V 5 bases and J 2 bases; bases outside gene matches: 1. This CDR3 contains 13 residues. The DNA for the CDR3 is TGTGCCAGCAGTCGACAGGGGAACTATGGCTACACCTTC. Residues: CASSRQGNYGYTF.

The chain is built from TRBV4-1 and TRBJ2-1; 10 bases match TRBD2. J gave up 15 bases and V 4 bases, and 15 bases lay outside the gene matches. The CDR3 length is 15 residues. Germline CDR1 and CDR2: MGHRA and YSYEKL. The CDR3 sequence: CASSPLAGGPVNLFF. The CDR3 bases are TGCGCCAGCAGCCCCTTAGCGGGGGGACCAGTCAATTTGTTCTTC.